This TCR beta chain appears in the sequencing data of a study of T cell responses to AZD1222 COVID-19 vaccine. This CDR3 spans 17 amino acids. Measured with immunoSEQ multiplex PCR; TCRdb has only the in-frame clones, and not every one. The sample includes roughly 66,000 clones, about 88% of them seen just once. Study observations and caveats: Only a handful of AZD1222 recipients, five to seven in all, had baseline seropositivity.

With regard to this clone: Its antigen remains unknown.

Sequencing was performed on peripheral blood, taken 28 days after the second dose of the MenACWY control vaccine. The receptor was isolated from an adult who received the MenACWY meningococcal vaccine as a control. The chain recombines TRBV21-1 with TRBJ1-5. TRBV21-1 is designated a pseudogene. The DNA of the CDR3 is TGTGCCAGCAGCAAAGGAGGGGAACTAAAAGGTGGTCAGCCCCAGCATTTT. This gives the protein CASSKGGELKGGQPQHF.